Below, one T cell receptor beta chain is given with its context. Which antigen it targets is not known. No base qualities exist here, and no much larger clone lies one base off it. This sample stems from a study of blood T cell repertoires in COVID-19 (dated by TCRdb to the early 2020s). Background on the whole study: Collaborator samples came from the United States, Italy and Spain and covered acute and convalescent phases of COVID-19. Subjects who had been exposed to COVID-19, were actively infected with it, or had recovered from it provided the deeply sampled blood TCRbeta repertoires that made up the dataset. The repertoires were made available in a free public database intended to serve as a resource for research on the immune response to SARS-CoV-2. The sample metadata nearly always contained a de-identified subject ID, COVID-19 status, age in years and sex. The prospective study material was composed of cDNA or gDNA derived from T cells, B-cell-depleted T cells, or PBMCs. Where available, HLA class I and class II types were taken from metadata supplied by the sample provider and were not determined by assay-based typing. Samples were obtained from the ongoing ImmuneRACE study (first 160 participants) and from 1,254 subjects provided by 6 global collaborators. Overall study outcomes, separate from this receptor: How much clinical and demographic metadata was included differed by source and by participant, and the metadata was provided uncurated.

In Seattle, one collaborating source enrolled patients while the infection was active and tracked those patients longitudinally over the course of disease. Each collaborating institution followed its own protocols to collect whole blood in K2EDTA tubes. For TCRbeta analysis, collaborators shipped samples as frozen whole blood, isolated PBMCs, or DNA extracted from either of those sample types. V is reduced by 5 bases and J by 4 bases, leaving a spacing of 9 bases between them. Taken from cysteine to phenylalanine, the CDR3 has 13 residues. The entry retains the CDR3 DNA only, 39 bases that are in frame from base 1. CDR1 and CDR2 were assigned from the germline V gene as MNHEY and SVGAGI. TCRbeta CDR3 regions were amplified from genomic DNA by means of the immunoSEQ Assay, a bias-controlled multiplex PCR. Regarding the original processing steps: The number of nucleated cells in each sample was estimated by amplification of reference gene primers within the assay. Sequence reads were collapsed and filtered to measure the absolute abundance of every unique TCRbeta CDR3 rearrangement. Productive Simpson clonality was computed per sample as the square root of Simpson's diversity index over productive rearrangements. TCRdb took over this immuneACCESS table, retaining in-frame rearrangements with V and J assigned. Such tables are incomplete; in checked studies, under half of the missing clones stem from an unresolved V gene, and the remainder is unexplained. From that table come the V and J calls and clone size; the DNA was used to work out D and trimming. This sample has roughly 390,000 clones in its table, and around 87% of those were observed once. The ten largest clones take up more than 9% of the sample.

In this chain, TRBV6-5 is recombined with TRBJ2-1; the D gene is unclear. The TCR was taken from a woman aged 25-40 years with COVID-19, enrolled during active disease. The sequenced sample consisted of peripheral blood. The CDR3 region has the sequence CASSTTQYNEQFF. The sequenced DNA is TGTGCCAGCAGTACCACACAGTACAATGAGCAGTTCTTC.